Below are 10 T cell receptor beta chains sequenced from a single sample in a study of vaccination and CD4 T cells after COVID-19 (dated by TCRdb to the early 2020s). Their recognized antigens are unknown. Library preparation used PCR. The sequencer was an Illumina iSeq 100. DNA from cultured CD4+ T cells was subjected to TCR sequencing with the Oncomine TCR Beta short-read assay at the Johns Hopkins FTIC core. Through fastp at Q25 and MiXCR, TCRdb rebuilt clones from the public reads, retaining in-frame beta chains. Rows with a matching CDR3 protein are joined into one entry that keeps the most common DNA and genes. This sample has about 20,000 distinct CDR3 sequences in its table, and around 53% of those were observed once. The ten largest clonotypes hold around 16% of the sample. The treatment or condition label corresponds to: approximately nine-day PBMC culture with coronavirus spike peptide pools or control peptides (ViraFEST assay).

The sequencing input was CD4+ T cells from blood, cultured in vitro. These receptors all stem from a human donor who had recovered from COVID-19.

This rearrangement joins TRBV7-8 to TRBJ1-3, with no clear D. V lost 4 bases to trimming and J lost 5 bases, with 6 bases between them. This CDR3 spans 12 amino acids. CDR1 is SGHVS and CDR2 is FQNEAQ in the germline V gene. The CDR3 sequence: CASSSGRNTIYF. CDR3 nucleotide sequence: TGTGCCAGCAGCTCAGGACGAAACACCATATATTTT.

The chain is built from TRBV7-2 and TRBJ1-5, with D uncertain. The CDR3 loop spans 16 amino acids. Germline V lookup: CDR1 SGHTA, CDR2 FQGNSA. V dropped 5 bases and J dropped 0 bases, with 14 bases sitting between them. CDR3 DNA: TGTGCCAGCAGCCCTACCGTAGGGTATAGCAATCAGCCCCAGCATTTT. Residues: CASSPTVGYSNQPQHF.

The sample holds a few counts of this clonotype. The rearrangement uses TRBV25-1 and TRBJ2-3; TRBD2 might be the D (6 bases). V lost 3 bases and J lost 3, with 16 bases in between. Germline CDR1 MGHDK, CDR2 SYGVNS. The CDR3 has 16 residues. The CDR3 sequence is CASSDPGTSLTDTQYF. CDR3 DNA: TGTGCCAGCAGTGATCCCGGGACTTCCCTTACAGATACGCAGTATTTT.

This clonotype was counted once. The chain has TRBV6-1 and TRBJ2-7, with a tentative D call TRBD1 (5 bases). CDR1 is MNHNS, CDR2 SASEGT, per germline. V was clipped by 6 bases and J by 0 bases, with 12 bases between them. There are 14 residues in the CDR3. The CDR3 DNA sequence: TGTGCCAGCAGCCGCAGACAGAGCTCCTACGAGCAGTACTTC. Amino acids: CASSRRQSSYEQYF.

The chain combines TRBV7-9 with TRBJ1-6; D gene uncertain. Trimming stripped 2 bases from V and 10 bases from J, with 3 bases between. The CDR3 spans 11 residues. CDR1 and CDR2 from the germline V gene are SEHNR and FQNEAQ (reference sequence). As DNA, the CDR3 is TGTGCCAGCAGCTTACAATCACCCCTCCACTTT. The encoded protein is CASSLQSPLHF.

This clonotype has a handful of counts. The genes are TRBV20-1 and TRBJ2-2; TRBD1 matches at 10 bases. The trim removed 1 base at V and 5 bases at J, leaving 10 bases unmatched. The CDR3 has 17 amino acids. Germline lookup yields CDR1 DFQATT and CDR2 SNEGSKA (reference sequence). For the CDR3, the DNA is TGCAGTGCTAGAGTCCCCGGGACAGGGGAAGGAACCGGGGAGCTGTTTTTT. Amino acid sequence: CSARVPGTGEGTGELFF.

The chain recombines TRBV6-2 or TRBV6-3 with TRBJ2-2, with D uncertain. Germline V CDR1 and CDR2: MNHEY, SVGEGT. The V end lost 0 bases, the J end lost 9 bases, and 5 bases lay between the germline ends. The CDR3 sequence is 12 residues long. The CDR3 region has the DNA TGTGCCAGCAGTTACTCGACCCGGGAGCTGTTTTTT. Its protein product is CASSYSTRELFF.

The V gene is TRBV30, the J gene TRBJ1-5, with D unresolved. CDR1 and CDR2 from the germline V gene are GTSNPN and SVGIG (reference sequence). The V end lost 5 bases, the J end lost 12 bases, and 17 bases lay between the germline ends. The CDR3 loop spans 12 amino acids. CDR3 nucleotides: TGTGCCTGGGGGAGGAGAGAGGGTGGCCAGCATTTT. Protein: CAWGRREGGQHF.

This chain connects TRBV6-5 to TRBJ2-3; 10 positions match TRBD2. The CDR3 spans 16 residues. V lost 4 bases, J lost 1 base, and 5 bases stayed unmatched. Per the germline V gene, CDR1 is MNHEY and CDR2 is SVGAGI. The CDR3 spells CASSFFTSGGTDTQYF. The CDR3 DNA reads as TGTGCCAGCAGTTTTTTTACTAGCGGGGGCACAGATACGCAGTATTTT.

This sequence joins TRBV27 and TRBJ2-7; the D gene is possibly TRBD1 (6 bases). V shed 2 bases and J shed 3 bases, with 8 bases lying between them. This CDR3 is 13 amino acids long. Per the germline V gene, CDR1 is MNHEY and CDR2 is SMNVEV (reference sequence). The CDR3: CASSLEGGYEQYF. DNA for the CDR3: TGTGCCAGCAGTTTAGAAGGGGGCTACGAGCAGTACTTC.